This T cell receptor (beta chain) was sequenced for a study of cytomegalovirus exposure and HLA in healthy donors. Study background: A preliminary data release comprised 80 million to 95 million unique TCRs obtained from HLA-typed donors. Study outcomes and limitations: V- and J-gene trimming of TCR beta was linked (in a later analysis) to a missense DCLRE1C variant. Follow-up analysis found HLA locus-dependent TCR association rates, highest for DRB1 and lowest for HLA-C. Reportedly, HLA-A and HLA-B alleles of most subjects were accurately predicted from TCR beta.

PCR used 60 Vbeta primers and 13 Jbeta primers. Profiling relied on immunoSEQ multiplex PCR, and the TCRdb table lists in-frame clones only, not all of them. The sample records some 65,000 clones, 60% to 80% being singletons. V was cut by 2 bases and J by 1 base, with 9 bases left in between. There are 15 residues in the CDR3. Germline CDR1 and CDR2: MDHEN and SYDVKM. Concerning this clone: Its antigen is currently unknown.

Sequencing used PBMCs. V gene TRBV28 combines with J gene TRBJ1-3; D call uncertain. The source of this sequence is a girl aged 5 to 17 in good health and CMV-seropositive. CDR3 bases: TGTGCCAGCAGTTTACTACCGGGTTCTGGAAACACCATATATTTT. It specifies CASSLLPGSGNTIYF.